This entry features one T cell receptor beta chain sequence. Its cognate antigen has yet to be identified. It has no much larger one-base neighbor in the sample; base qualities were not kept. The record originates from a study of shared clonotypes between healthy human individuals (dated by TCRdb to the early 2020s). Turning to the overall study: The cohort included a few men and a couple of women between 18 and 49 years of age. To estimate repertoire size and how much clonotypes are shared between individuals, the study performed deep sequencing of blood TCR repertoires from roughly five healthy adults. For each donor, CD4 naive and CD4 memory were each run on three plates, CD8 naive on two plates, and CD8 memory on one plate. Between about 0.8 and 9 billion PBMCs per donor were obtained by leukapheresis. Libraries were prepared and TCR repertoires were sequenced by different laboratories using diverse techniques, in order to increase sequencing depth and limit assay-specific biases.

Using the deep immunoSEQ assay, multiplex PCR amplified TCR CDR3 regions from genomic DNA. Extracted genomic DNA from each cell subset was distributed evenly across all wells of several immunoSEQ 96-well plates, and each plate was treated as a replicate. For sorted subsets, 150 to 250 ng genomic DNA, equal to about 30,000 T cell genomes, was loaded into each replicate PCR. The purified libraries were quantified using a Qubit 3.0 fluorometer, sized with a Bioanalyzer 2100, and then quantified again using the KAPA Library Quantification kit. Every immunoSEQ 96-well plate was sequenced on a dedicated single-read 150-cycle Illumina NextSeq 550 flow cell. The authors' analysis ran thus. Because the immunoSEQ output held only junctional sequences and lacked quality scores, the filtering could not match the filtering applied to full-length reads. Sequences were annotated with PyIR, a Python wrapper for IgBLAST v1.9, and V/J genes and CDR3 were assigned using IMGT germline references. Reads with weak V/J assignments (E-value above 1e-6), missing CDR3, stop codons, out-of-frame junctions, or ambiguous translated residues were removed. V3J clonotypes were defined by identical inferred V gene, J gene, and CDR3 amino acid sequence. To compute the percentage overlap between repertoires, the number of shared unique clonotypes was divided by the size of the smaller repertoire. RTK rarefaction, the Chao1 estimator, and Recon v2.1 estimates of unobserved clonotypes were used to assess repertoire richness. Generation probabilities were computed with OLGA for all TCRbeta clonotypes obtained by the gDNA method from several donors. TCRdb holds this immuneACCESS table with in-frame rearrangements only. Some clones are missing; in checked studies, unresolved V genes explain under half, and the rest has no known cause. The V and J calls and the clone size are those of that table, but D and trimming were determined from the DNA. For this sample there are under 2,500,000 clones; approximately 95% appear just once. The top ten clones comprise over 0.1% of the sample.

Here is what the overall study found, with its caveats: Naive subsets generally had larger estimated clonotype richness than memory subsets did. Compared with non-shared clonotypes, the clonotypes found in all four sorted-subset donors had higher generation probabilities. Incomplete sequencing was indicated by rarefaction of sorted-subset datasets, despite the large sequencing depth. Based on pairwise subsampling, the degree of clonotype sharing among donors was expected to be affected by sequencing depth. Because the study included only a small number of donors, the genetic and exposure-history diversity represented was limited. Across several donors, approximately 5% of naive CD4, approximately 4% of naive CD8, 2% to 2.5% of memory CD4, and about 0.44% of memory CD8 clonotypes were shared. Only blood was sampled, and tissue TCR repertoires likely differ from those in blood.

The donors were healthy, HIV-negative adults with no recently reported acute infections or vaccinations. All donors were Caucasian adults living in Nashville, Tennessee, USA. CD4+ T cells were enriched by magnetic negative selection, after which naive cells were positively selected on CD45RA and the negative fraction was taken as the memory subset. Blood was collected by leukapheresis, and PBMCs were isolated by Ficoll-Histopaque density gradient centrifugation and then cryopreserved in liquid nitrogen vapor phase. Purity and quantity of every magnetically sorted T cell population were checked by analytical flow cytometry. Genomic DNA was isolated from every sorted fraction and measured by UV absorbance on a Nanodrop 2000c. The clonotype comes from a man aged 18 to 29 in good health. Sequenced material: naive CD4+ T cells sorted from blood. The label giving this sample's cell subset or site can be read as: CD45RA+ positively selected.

The CDR3 protein sequence reads: CASSLGQGVGYGYTF. The nucleotide sequence is given as TGTGCCAGCAGCCTCGGACAGGGGGTTGGCTATGGCTACACCTTC. The sequence is built from TRBV5-4 and TRBJ1-2; 10 bases in the junction line up with TRBD1. From a lookup of the germline V gene (reference sequence), CDR1 and CDR2 are SGHNT and YYREEE. The CDR3 measures 15 amino acids from cysteine to phenylalanine. The sequence is cut down to CDR3 DNA, 45 bases in frame from base 1. V trim: 4 bases; J trim: 4 bases; unmatched bases: 7.